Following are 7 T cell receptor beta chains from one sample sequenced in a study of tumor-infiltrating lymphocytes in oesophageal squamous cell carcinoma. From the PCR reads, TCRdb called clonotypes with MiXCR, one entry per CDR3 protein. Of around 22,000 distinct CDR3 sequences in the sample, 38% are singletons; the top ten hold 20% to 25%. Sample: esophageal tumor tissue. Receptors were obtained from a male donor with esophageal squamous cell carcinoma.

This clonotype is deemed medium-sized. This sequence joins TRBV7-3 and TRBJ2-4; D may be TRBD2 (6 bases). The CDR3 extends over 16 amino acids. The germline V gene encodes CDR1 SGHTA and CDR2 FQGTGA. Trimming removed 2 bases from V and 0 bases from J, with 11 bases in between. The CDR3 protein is CASSLGGNVAKNIQYF. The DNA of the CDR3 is TGTGCCAGCAGCTTAGGGGGGAACGTAGCCAAAAACATTCAGTACTTC. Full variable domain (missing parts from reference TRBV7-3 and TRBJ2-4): GAGVSQTPSNKVTEKGKYVELRCDPISGHTALYWYRQSLGQGPEFLIYFQGTGAADDSGLPNDRFFAVRPEGSVSTLKIQRTERGDSAVYLCASSLGGNVAKNIQYFGAGTRLSVL.

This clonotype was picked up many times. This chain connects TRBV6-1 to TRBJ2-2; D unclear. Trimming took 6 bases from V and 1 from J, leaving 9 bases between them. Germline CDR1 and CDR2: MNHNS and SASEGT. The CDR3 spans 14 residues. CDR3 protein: CASSQRMNTGELFF. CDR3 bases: TGTGCCAGCAGCCAGAGAATGAACACCGGGGAGCTGTTTTTT.

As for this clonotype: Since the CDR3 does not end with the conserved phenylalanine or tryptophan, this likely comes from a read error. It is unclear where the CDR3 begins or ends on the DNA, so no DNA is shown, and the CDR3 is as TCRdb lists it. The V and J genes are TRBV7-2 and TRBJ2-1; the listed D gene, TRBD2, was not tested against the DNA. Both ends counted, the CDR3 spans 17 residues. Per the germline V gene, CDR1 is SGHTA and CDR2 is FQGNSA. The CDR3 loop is CASSLNPSGSYEQYFGN.

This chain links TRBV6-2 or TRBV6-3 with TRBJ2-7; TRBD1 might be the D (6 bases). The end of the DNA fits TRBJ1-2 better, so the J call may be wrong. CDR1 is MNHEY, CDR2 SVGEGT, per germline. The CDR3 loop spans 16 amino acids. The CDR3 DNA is TGTGCCAGCAGTGAACCTGGATCGGGGGCTCCCTATGGCTACACCTTC. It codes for CASSEPGSGAPYGYTF.

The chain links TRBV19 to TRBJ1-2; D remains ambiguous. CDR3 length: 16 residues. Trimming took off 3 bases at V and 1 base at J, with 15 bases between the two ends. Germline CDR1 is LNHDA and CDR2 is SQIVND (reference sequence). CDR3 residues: CASSMRRNGINYGYTF. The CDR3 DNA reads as TGTGCCAGTAGTATGAGGAGGAACGGAATTAACTATGGCTACACCTTC.

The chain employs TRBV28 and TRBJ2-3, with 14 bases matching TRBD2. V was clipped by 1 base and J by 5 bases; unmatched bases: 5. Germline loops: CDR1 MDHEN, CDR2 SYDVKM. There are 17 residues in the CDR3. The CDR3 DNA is TGTGCCAGCAGTTTATCCAGACTAGCGGGAGGGATAGATACGCAGTATTTT. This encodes CASSLSRLAGGIDTQYF. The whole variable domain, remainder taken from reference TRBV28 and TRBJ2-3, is DVKVTQSSRYLVKRTGEKVFLECVQDMDHENMFWYRQDPGLGLRLIYFSYDVKMKEKGDIPEGYSVSREKKERFSLILESASTNQTSMYLCASSLSRLAGGIDTQYFGPGTRLTVL.

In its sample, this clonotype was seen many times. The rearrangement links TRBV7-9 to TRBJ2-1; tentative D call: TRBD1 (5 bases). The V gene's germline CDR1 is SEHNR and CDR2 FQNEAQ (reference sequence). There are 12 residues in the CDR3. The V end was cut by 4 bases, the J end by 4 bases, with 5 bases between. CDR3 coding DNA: TGTGCCAGCAGCTACAGGTACAATGAGCAGTTCTTC. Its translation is CASSYRYNEQFF.